The present TCR beta chain was sequenced within a study of lymphopenia after photon versus proton radiotherapy. Whole-study results and caveats: Under photons, naive T cells and diversity fell while effector/memory populations rose.

In regard to this clone: Its antigen is not identified.

Germline values: CDR1 SGHAT, CDR2 FQNNGV. The CDR3 has 13 residues. The ends were cut back, 4 bases at V and 8 bases at J, with 14 bases in the middle. Libraries were prepared by immunoSEQ multiplex PCR; TCRdb keeps only in-frame clonotypes and omits some of them. Here the sample spans under 25,000 clones, around 84% being singletons. This clonotype originated in a man between 60 and 70 years old with pancreatic cancer. The gene calls are TRBV11-2 and TRBJ1-2, with a weak D call TRBD1 (5 bases). The starting material was peripheral blood, obtained from a patient treated with photon-based radiotherapy. CDR3 in DNA: TGTGCCAGCAGCTCCAGGGATCGGGGAGGCTACACCTTC. Translation gives CASSSRDRGGYTF.